Below, 17 T cell receptor beta chains from the same sample are listed, as sequenced in a study of long-term antiretroviral therapy in people with HIV. The immunoSEQ assay was v3.0, run at survey level. Using immunoSEQ multiplex PCR, the repertoire was profiled, and TCRdb retains in-frame clones only, with some absent. The table includes 9,500 to 11,000 clones, 84% detected once. This specimen consisted of unsorted PBMCs, obtained about 7 years after starting antiretroviral therapy. Receptors were obtained from a man over 45 with HIV.

The rearrangement uses TRBV5-1 and TRBJ2-1; unclear D gene. This CDR3 spans 16 amino acids. Looked up from germline, CDR1 is SGHRS and CDR2 is YFSETQ. V was cut by 0 bases and J by 1 base, with 11 bases left in between. In DNA, the CDR3 is TGCGCCAGCAGCTTGGGCCTCGGCCCTTCCTACAATGAGCAGTTCTTC. This encodes CASSLGLGPSYNEQFF.

This clone was seen only once. J is TRBJ2-7 and V is TRBV19; possibly TRBD1 or TRBD2 for D (5 bases each). Germline V lookup: CDR1 LNHDA, CDR2 SQIVND (reference sequence). The CDR3 contains 14 residues. V was pared by 3 bases and J by 3 bases, with 12 bases between. The CDR3, as DNA: TGTGCCAGTAGTATGGGGGACGGGTTCTACGAGCAGTACTTC. Encoded protein: CASSMGDGFYEQYF.

The chain uses TRBV6-6 and TRBJ2-7; 9 positions agree with TRBD1. The J segment lost 2 bases and the V segment lost 6 bases, leaving 8 bases of the junction unmatched. The CDR3 has 15 residues. The germline CDR1 and CDR2 sequences are MNHNY and SVGAGI (reference sequence). DNA of the CDR3: TGTGCCAGCAGGGTGACAGGGGGGCCCCCCTACGAGCAGTACTTC. Translation: CASRVTGGPPYEQYF.

The chain is built from TRBV4-1 and TRBJ1-6; 7 bases map to TRBD1. Losses at the gene ends were 2 bases for V and 1 base for J; bases not matched to a gene: 8. Germline V gene data show CDR1 as MGHRA and CDR2 as YSYEKL. This CDR3 contains 18 residues. This CDR3 reads CASSQTHRDSSYNSPLHF. CDR3 nucleotide sequence: TGCGCCAGCAGCCAAACACACCGGGACAGTTCCTATAATTCACCCCTCCACTTT.

This sequence joins TRBV4-1 and TRBJ2-7, with 8 bases lining up with TRBD2. The CDR3 totals 18 residues. The germline gives CDR1 MGHRA, CDR2 YSYEKL. V shed 1 base and J 2 bases; nucleotides not matched to a gene: 13. This CDR3 is CASSQGERVRRGAYEQYF. CDR3 DNA: TGCGCCAGCAGCCAAGGGGAGAGAGTACGGCGGGGGGCCTACGAGCAGTACTTC.

The chain links TRBV6-6 to TRBJ2-3; D gene unclear. The CDR3 has 11 amino acids. Germline V CDR1 and CDR2: MNHNY, SVGAGI (reference sequence). With 7 bases removed from V and 4 bases from J, the gap between germline ends came to 6 bases. The CDR3 DNA is TGTGCCAGCAACGGTGCAGATACGCAGTATTTT. It is translated as CASNGADTQYF.

The chain uses TRBV10-2 and TRBJ2-1; TRBD2 might be the D (7 bases). V lost 4 bases and J lost 8, with 15 bases in between. Germline CDR1 WSHSY, CDR2 SAAADI. The CDR3 runs to 14 residues. CDR3 nucleotides: TGCGCCAGCAGTGGGGCGGGGGCCCTTGATGAGCAGTTCTTC. This gives the protein CASSGAGALDEQFF.

The J gene is TRBJ2-5, the V gene TRBV5-1, with 13 bases fitting TRBD2. CDR3 size: 16 residues. Trimming at V came to 4 bases and at J to 4 bases, leaving 7 bases not matched to a gene. Per the germline V gene, CDR1 is SGHRS and CDR2 is YFSETQ. The CDR3, as DNA: TGCGCCAGCAGCCCCGGGACTAGCGGGACAGGAGAGACCCAGTACTTC. Translation gives CASSPGTSGTGETQYF.

The DNA of the CDR3 is TGCGCCAGCAGCCTCGGGACAGGGGGCGTCATCGGGGGGGCCCCGTACTTC. This gives the protein CASSLGTGGVIGGAPYF. V usage is TRBV4-1 and J usage is TRBJ2-4; 12 bases are a match to TRBD1. Germline V lookup: CDR1 MGHRA, CDR2 YSYEKL. V trimming: 4 bases; J trimming: 15 bases; junction bases outside the gene matches: 19. The CDR3 is 17 amino acids.

The chain's CDR3 is CASSVSYNEQFF. CDR3 DNA sequence: TGTGCCAGCAGCGTTTCCTACAATGAGCAGTTCTTC. V gene TRBV7-6 combines with J gene TRBJ2-1; the D is unclear. Trimming shortened V by 5 bases and J by 1 base, and 3 bases separated the two germline ends. Germline V CDR1 and CDR2: SGHVS, FNYEAQ. CDR3 length: 12 residues. Looking up the rest from reference TRBV7-6 and TRBJ2-1 gives the full variable domain: GAGVSQSPRYKVTKRGQDVALRCDPISGHVSLYWYRQALGQGPEFLTYFNYEAQQDKSGLPNDRFSAERPEGSISTLTIQRTEQRDSAMYRCASSVSYNEQFFGPGTRLTVL.

This CDR3 reads CASSLKGNLVYEQFF. The CDR3 DNA reads TGTGCCAGCAGCTTGAAGGGTAATCTTGTCTATGAGCAGTTCTTC. The V call is TRBV5-8, the J call TRBJ2-1; D remains ambiguous. This CDR3 has 15 residues. V dropped 1 base and J dropped 8 bases, with 16 bases sitting between them. Germline V gene data show CDR1 as SGHTS and CDR2 as YDEGEE. The variable domain in full, completed from reference TRBV5-8 and TRBJ2-1, reads EAGVTQSPTHLIKTRGQQATLRCSPISGHTSVYWYQQALGLGLQFLLWYDEGEERNRGNFPPRFSGRQFPNYSSELNVNALELEDSALYLCASSLKGNLVYEQFFGPGTRLTVL.

J is TRBJ1-2 and V is TRBV11-2, with 7 bases matching TRBD1. The germline CDR1 and CDR2 sequences are SGHAT and FQNNGV. The CDR3 covers 15 residues. V shed 5 bases and J 5 bases; nucleotides not matched to a gene: 11. Written as DNA, the CDR3 is TGTGCCAGCAGCCCATCGGGGACAGCTATGTATGGCTACACCTTC. It specifies CASSPSGTAMYGYTF.

This clone has just one count. The sample holds other DNA sequences that translate to the same CDR3. The rearrangement uses TRBV9 and TRBJ1-1; D remains ambiguous. The CDR3 totals 16 residues. Trimming shortened V by 0 bases and J by 0 bases, and 12 bases separated the two germline ends. Germline CDR1 and CDR2: SGDLS and YYNGEE. In DNA form, the CDR3 reads TGTGCCAGCAGCGTAGAGGGTGGGGTCATGAACACTGAAGCTTTCTTT. It specifies CASSVEGGVMNTEAFF.

The chain employs TRBV4-1 and TRBJ1-1; D remains unclear. The CDR3 runs 16 residues. Germline-derived CDR1 and CDR2 are MGHRA and YSYEKL. Trimming cost V 2 bases and J 0 bases, with 13 bases left between them. CDR3 region: CASSQYPLALNTEAFF. The CDR3 DNA is TGCGCCAGCAGCCAATATCCCCTAGCATTGAACACTGAAGCTTTCTTT.

This clone occurred once. The chain has TRBV4-2 and TRBJ1-2; a weak D match, TRBD1 (5 bases). V was pared by 0 bases and J by 4 bases, with 12 bases between. The germline gives CDR1 LGHNA, CDR2 YNFKEQ. The CDR3 contains 15 residues. The CDR3 DNA sequence: TGTGCCAGCAGCCAAGAGGACCCAGGGCTCTATGGCTACACCTTC. This encodes CASSQEDPGLYGYTF.

The rearrangement joins TRBV2 to TRBJ2-7, with TRBD2 matching 9 bases. From germline, CDR1 is SNHLY and CDR2 FYNNEI. The ends lost 6 bases at V and 0 bases at J; junction bases unmatched: 9. The CDR3 has 16 residues. CDR3: CASSQDLAGISYEQYF. Here the CDR3 DNA reads TGTGCCAGCAGCCAAGACCTAGCGGGGATCTCCTACGAGCAGTACTTC.

V and J are TRBV4-1 and TRBJ2-3, with 8 bases aligning to TRBD2. V was clipped by 4 bases and J by 3 bases; unmatched bases: 9. The CDR3 has 16 amino acids. Germline assignment: CDR1 MGHRA and CDR2 YSYEKL. CDR3 nucleotide sequence: TGCGCCAGCAGCCCCGTAGCGGGGACCCGGACAGATACGCAGTATTTT. Translated: CASSPVAGTRTDTQYF.